The rows below give T cell receptor beta chains drawn from one sample of a study of OX40 agonist ivuxolimab in advanced cancers. Produced via immunoSEQ multiplex PCR; TCRdb's table is partial and in-frame only. The sample yields under 65,000 clones, approximately 90% seen once. Sequencing used CD4+ or CD8+ T cells sorted from blood, obtained in a trial of the OX40 agonist ivuxolimab. The receptors were gathered from an adult with an advanced solid tumor such as melanoma, head and neck, liver or kidney cancer. CDR3s include the opening cysteine and the closing phenylalanine or tryptophan.

TRBV19,TRBJ1-1,CASTSMGTGPGTEAFF
TRBV19,TRBJ1-2,CASSPGANPRDGYTF
TRBV10-1,TRBJ1-1,CASSPGTVGSTEAFF
TRBV2,TRBJ2-3,CASSVMITRSTDTQYF
TRBV6-5,TRBJ2-3,CASSYVRGDTQYF
TRBV6-1,TRBJ1-6,CASSFNNSPLHF
TRBV7-8,TRBJ2-1,CASSLRVGGNEQFF
TRBV6-5,TRBJ2-1,CASSYGWGLRNEQFF
TRBV19,TRBJ1-2,CASSIGPAGYTF
TRBV28,TRBJ1-5,CASSSTGRVNQPQHF
TRBV7-8,TRBJ2-1,CASSHIWRGGHNEQFF
TRBV2,TRBJ1-1,CASSVNGVGTEAFF
TRBV11-2,TRBJ2-1,CASSLGLRNEQFF
TRBV7-6,TRBJ2-7,CASSSQGYEQYF
TRBV6-1,TRBJ2-2,CASSGQGGGELFF
TRBV15,TRBJ1-2,CATSQGAHYGYTF
TRBV6-6,TRBJ1-4,CASADHNEKLFF
TRBV9,TRBJ2-1,CASSVGGLASGNEQFF
TRBV21-1,TRBJ2-3,CASGAQGPIAGGPLCTDTQYF
TRBV11-2,TRBJ2-1,CASSLVNEQFF
TRBV2,TRBJ2-5,CASSGETLGTQYF
TRBV28,TRBJ1-1,CASSLTGAPEAFF
TRBV27,TRBJ2-7,CASSLSRTGGATYEQYF
TRBV4-2,TRBJ1-3,CASSLNGNSGNTIYF
TRBV5-1,TRBJ1-1,CASSLRIVNTEAFF
TRBV6-5,TRBJ2-1,CASSPGTGAHNEQFF
TRBV6-5,TRBJ2-1,CASRIAGNEQFF
TRBV5-1,TRBJ1-1,CASSWVGSTEAFF
TRBV15,TRBJ2-1,CATGRGESYNEQFF
TRBV4-2,TRBJ2-7,CASSPPLTASTSYEQYF
TRBV19,TRBJ2-5,CARTGSKTQYF
TRBV14,TRBJ1-1,CASSPTRGYTEAFF
TRBV4-1,.,CASSQREKDPYEQYF
TRBV21-1,TRBJ1-1,CASSSPPGANTEAFF
TRBV6-1,TRBJ1-4,CASTDGGTTNEKLFF
TRBV7-9,TRBJ2-7,CASSFSRRDTSYEQYF
TRBV2,TRBJ1-1,CASSARLTGEFAFF
TRBV5-1,TRBJ1-1,CASSLLAGTANTEAFF
TRBV6-5,TRBJ2-1,CASTDTLATYNEQFF
TRBV7-2,TRBJ2-7,CASSPGTGFYEQYF
TRBV2,TRBJ1-3,CASSVAHSGNTIYF
TRBV9,TRBJ1-6,CASSVDAGFISPLHF
TRBV19,TRBJ1-1,CASSIDAGGWNTEAFF
TRBV5-1,TRBJ1-2,CASTPGGNYGYTF
TRBV4-1,TRBJ2-5,CASSRGEVGETQYF
TRBV5-1,TRBJ2-5,CASSLDFQETQYF